Shown below are 14 T cell receptor beta chains from a single sample sequenced in a study of cytomegalovirus exposure and HLA in healthy donors (dated by TCRdb to the late 2010s). The library was made by the immunoSEQ multiplex PCR assay. A mixture of 60 forward primers for TCR Vbeta segments and 13 reverse primers for TCR Jbeta segments was used in the multiplex PCR. Held by TCRdb, this immuneACCESS table contains in-frame sequences only and omits some clones. Under half of the omission traces to an unresolved V gene where checked; the cause of the rest is unknown. This sample is represented by 90,000 to 120,000 clones; 82% of them were singletons. The ten largest clones capture roughly 3% of the sample. Sequencing was carried out using PBMCs. The source is a man younger than 40 in good health and CMV-seropositive.

The chain has TRBV6-1 and TRBJ2-2; 9 nucleotides agree with TRBD2. The germline V gene has CDR1 MNHNS and CDR2 SASEGT. This CDR3 has 18 residues. Unmatched junction bases numbered 14, after V lost 2 bases and J lost 7 bases. CDR3 in amino acids: CASSEPNPGGGADGELFF. For the CDR3, the DNA is TGTGCCAGCAGTGAACCCAACCCAGGCGGGGGGGCGGACGGGGAGCTGTTTTTT.

The rearrangement joins TRBV19 to TRBJ1-1; perhaps TRBD1 as D (6 bases). From germline, CDR1 is LNHDA and CDR2 SQIVND (reference sequence). The CDR3 has 17 amino acids. V lost 3 bases and J lost 4, with 21 bases in between. CDR3 in amino acids: CASSIPQGKEVRTEAFF. CDR3 DNA: TGTGCCAGTAGTATCCCACAGGGTAAGGAAGTTCGCACTGAAGCTTTCTTT.

This clone was recorded once. CDR3 DNA: TGCGCCAGCAGCCAAGAAGGGGGGGGACGGGGCCGGCTGGGTGATACGCAGTATTTT. This sequence encodes CASSQEGGGRGRLGDTQYF. The V call is TRBV4-1, the J call TRBJ2-3; a weak D match, TRBD2 (7 bases). The CDR3 is 19 amino acids. Trimming took 0 bases from V and 6 from J, leaving 25 bases between them. Germline V CDR1 and CDR2: MGHRA, YSYEKL.

This clone was observed once. CDR3 nucleotides: TGTGCCAGTAGTGGCAGGGCTTATCAGCCCCAGCATTTT. Residues: CASSGRAYQPQHF. The chain has TRBV19 and TRBJ1-5, with D possibly matching TRBD1 (5 bases). Germline V gene lookup returns CDR1 LNHDA and CDR2 SQIVND (reference sequence). CDR3 length: 13 amino acids. V was pared by 5 bases and J by 5 bases, with 10 bases between.

In this sample, this clone turned up a few times. This chain connects TRBV6-1 to TRBJ1-3; the D gene is possibly TRBD1 (5 bases). The V and J ends lost 3 bases and 0 bases respectively, with 9 bases between them. In germline, CDR1 is MNHNS, CDR2 SASEGT. The CDR3 loop spans 15 amino acids. The CDR3 region is CASSDRAISGNTIYF. The CDR3 coding sequence is TGTGCCAGCAGTGACAGGGCCATCTCTGGAAACACCATATATTTT.

V is TRBV19 and J is TRBJ2-5; perhaps TRBD1 as D (5 bases). The germline V gene encodes CDR1 LNHDA and CDR2 SQIVND (reference sequence). The CDR3 length is 15 residues. V was trimmed by 5 bases and J by 2 bases, leaving 15 bases between them. In DNA, the CDR3 is TGTGCCAGTAGTCCGGACCGATCAGGGCAAGAGACCCAGTACTTC. It translates to CASSPDRSGQETQYF.

This chain links TRBV7-2 with TRBJ2-7; possibly TRBD2 for D (6 bases). CDR3 size: 14 residues. The ends were cut back, 3 bases at V and 5 bases at J, with 14 bases in the middle. CDR1 SGHTA and CDR2 FQGNSA come from the germline V gene. CDR3 in DNA: TGTGCCAGCAGCTTCCCTGGGGGGTTGAACGAGCAGTACTTC. Protein: CASSFPGGLNEQYF.

This clone appeared once. This chain connects TRBV5-6 to TRBJ1-4; tentatively, D is TRBD1 (6 bases). CDR1 is SGHDT, CDR2 YYEEEE, per germline. V was trimmed by 1 base and J by 8 bases, leaving 12 bases between them. This CDR3 contains 14 residues. The CDR3 spells CASSLPRQGEKLFF. DNA of the CDR3: TGTGCCAGCAGCTTGCCCCGGCAGGGGGAAAAACTGTTTTTT.

This clone came up a few times. The CDR3 here is CASSEPARVGNSPLHF. CDR3 bases: TGTGCCAGCAGTGAACCTGCCAGGGTAGGCAATTCACCCCTCCACTTT. This chain uses TRBV2 with TRBJ1-6; D is perhaps TRBD1 (5 bases). Germline V lookup: CDR1 SNHLY, CDR2 FYNNEI. Trimming shortened V by 2 bases and J by 7 bases, and 15 bases separated the two germline ends. There are 16 residues in the CDR3.

V usage is TRBV2 and J usage is TRBJ1-6; maybe TRBD1 (5 bases). Germline V lookup: CDR1 SNHLY, CDR2 FYNNEI. V lost 4 bases to trimming and J lost 7 bases, with 14 bases between them. The CDR3 length is 15 residues. The CDR3 sequence is CASSVEPWGNSPLHF. In nucleotides, the CDR3 is TGTGCCAGCAGTGTGGAGCCTTGGGGCAATTCACCCCTCCACTTT.

A remark on this clone: The germline gene is not matched at one end of the junction; a read error may be the cause. The chain joins TRBV5-6 to TRBJ2-4; 8 bases fit TRBD1. Germline V gives CDR1 SGHDT, CDR2 YYEEEE. This CDR3 has 17 residues. The CDR3 protein is CASSFGQGNIAKNSQYF. DNA of the CDR3: TGTGCCAGCAGCTTCGGACAGGGCAATATAGCCAAAAACAGTCAGTACTTC.

V gene TRBV20-1 combines with J gene TRBJ1-2, with D unclear. There are 11 residues in the CDR3. V was cut by 6 bases and J by 8 bases, with 13 bases left in between. Germline values: CDR1 DFQATT, CDR2 SNEGSKA (reference sequence). CDR3 protein: CSATRGLGYTF. The CDR3 nucleotides are TGCAGTGCCACCCGAGGGTTAGGCTACACCTTC.

The rearrangement joins TRBV9 to TRBJ2-1, with a weak D call TRBD2 (7 bases). V lost 0 bases and J lost 10, with 17 bases in between. Germline V gives CDR1 SGDLS, CDR2 YYNGEE. The CDR3 is made up of 15 amino acids. The CDR3 sequence: CASSVEAGAPPEQFF. The CDR3 region has the DNA TGTGCCAGCAGCGTAGAGGCGGGGGCCCCACCGGAGCAGTTCTTC.

V usage is TRBV11-2 and J usage is TRBJ2-7; 7 bases are a match to TRBD1. CDR1 and CDR2 (germline): SGHAT, FQNNGV. This CDR3 is built from 14 residues. V was pared by 6 bases and J by 3 bases, with 8 bases of the junction left unmatched. The CDR3 reads CASSLQGTRYEQYF. The CDR3 DNA is TGTGCCAGCAGTTTACAGGGGACCCGCTACGAGCAGTACTTC.